One and the same sample provided the 8 T cell receptor beta chains below, sequenced in a study of blood T cell repertoires in COVID-19. Sequenced by immunoSEQ multiplex PCR; TCRdb stores in-frame clones only, minus some. The data contain about 150,000 clones, over 70% of them seen just once; the ten biggest clones take up roughly 6.6%. Specimen: peripheral blood. Receptor source: a man older than 75 with acute or convalescent COVID-19.

The gene calls are TRBV5-1 and TRBJ1-1; tentative D call: TRBD1 (5 bases). V shed 2 bases and J shed 2 bases, with 10 bases lying between them. This CDR3 is built from 14 residues. The V gene's germline CDR1 is SGHRS and CDR2 YFSETQ. The CDR3 region has the DNA TGCGCCAGCAGCTTAGCGGGACCAAACACTGAAGCTTTCTTT. Residues: CASSLAGPNTEAFF.

This rearrangement joins TRBV7-3 to TRBJ1-1, with 7 bases matching TRBD1. V shed 2 bases, J shed 5 bases, and the junction held 5 bases outside the gene matches. Germline assignment: CDR1 SGHTA and CDR2 FQGTGA. The CDR3 loop spans 14 amino acids. CDR3 region: CASSLEGAGTEAFF. The CDR3 DNA follows: TGTGCCAGCAGCTTAGAGGGGGCAGGGACTGAAGCTTTCTTT. Looking up the rest from reference TRBV7-3 and TRBJ1-1 gives the full variable domain: GAGVSQTPSNKVTEKGKYVELRCDPISGHTALYWYRQSLGQGPEFLIYFQGTGAADDSGLPNDRFFAVRPEGSVSTLKIQRTERGDSAVYLCASSLEGAGTEAFFGQGTRLTVV.

Written as DNA, the CDR3 is TGTGCCAGCAGGACGGGAACCACAGAGACCCAGTACTTC. Protein product: CASRTGTTETQYF. The rearrangement links TRBV7-8 to TRBJ2-5, with D possibly matching TRBD2 (5 bases). The CDR3 runs 13 residues. Per germline, CDR1 SGHVS and CDR2 FQNEAQ. V was clipped by 6 bases and J by 4 bases, with 12 bases between them.

J is TRBJ1-2 and V is TRBV10-1; no definite D call. This CDR3 spans 13 amino acids. The germline gives CDR1 WNHNN, CDR2 SYGVQD (reference sequence). The germline V and J ends were trimmed by 7 bases and 7 bases, with 16 bases remaining between them. In DNA form, the CDR3 reads TGCGCCAGCATCCGGCCGCCACTATTTGGCTACACCTTC. The encoded protein is CASIRPPLFGYTF.

This clone was seen only once. Additional DNA sequences in this sample encode the identical CDR3. The V gene is TRBV28, the J gene TRBJ2-1; 11 bases are a match to TRBD2. The ends lost 2 bases at V and 3 bases at J; junction bases unmatched: 0. CDR3 length: 15 residues. The germline CDR1 and CDR2 sequences are MDHEN and SYDVKM. The CDR3 nucleotides read TGTGCCAGCAGTTTAGGGACTAGCGGCTACAATGAGCAGTTCTTC. Its protein is CASSLGTSGYNEQFF.

This chain connects TRBV6-1 to TRBJ1-2, with TRBD1 identical over 9 bases. The CDR3 contains 16 residues. CDR1 and CDR2 from the germline V gene are MNHNS and SASEGT. The J segment lost 0 bases and the V segment lost 4 bases, leaving 6 bases of the junction unmatched. The CDR3 DNA reads as TGTGCCAGCAGTGGGAAGGGACAGGGAGCTAACTATGGCTACACCTTC. Translating it yields CASSGKGQGANYGYTF.

This chain joins TRBV7-8 and TRBJ1-4; D unresolved. The germline gives CDR1 SGHVS, CDR2 FQNEAQ. There are 13 residues in the CDR3. Trimming took 5 bases from V and 8 from J, leaving 12 bases between them. CDR3 sequence reads: CASSGRAGEKLFF. In nucleotides, the CDR3 is TGTGCCAGCAGCGGCCGCGCGGGGGAAAAACTGTTTTTT.

Concerning this clone: One junction end does not reproduce the germline sequence, and a read error may be involved. The rearrangement links TRBV30 to TRBJ1-1; possibly TRBD1 for D (5 bases). The CDR3 totals 11 residues. Germline assignment: CDR1 GTSNPN and CDR2 SVGIG (reference sequence). The CDR3 DNA is TGTGCCTGGAGTAGGCCACCGACAGCCTTTTTT. This translates into CAWSRPPTAFF.